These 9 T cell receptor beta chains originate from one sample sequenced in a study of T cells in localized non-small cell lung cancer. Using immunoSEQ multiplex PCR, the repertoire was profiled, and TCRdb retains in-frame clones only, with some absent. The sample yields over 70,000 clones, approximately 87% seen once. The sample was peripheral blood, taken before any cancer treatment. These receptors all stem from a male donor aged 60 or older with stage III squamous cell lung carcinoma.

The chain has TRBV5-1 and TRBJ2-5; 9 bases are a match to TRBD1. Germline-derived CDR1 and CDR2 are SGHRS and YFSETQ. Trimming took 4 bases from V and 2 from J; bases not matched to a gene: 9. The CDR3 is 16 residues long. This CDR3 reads CASSPVTGQGQETQYF. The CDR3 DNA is TGCGCCAGCAGCCCCGTTACCGGACAGGGGCAAGAGACCCAGTACTTC.

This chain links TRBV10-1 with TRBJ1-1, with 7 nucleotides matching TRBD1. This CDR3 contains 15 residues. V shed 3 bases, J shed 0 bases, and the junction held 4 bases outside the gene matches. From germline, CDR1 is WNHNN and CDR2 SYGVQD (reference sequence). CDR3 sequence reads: CASSDGTDMNTEAFF. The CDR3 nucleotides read TGCGCCAGCAGTGACGGGACAGATATGAACACTGAAGCTTTCTTT.

The CDR3 DNA is TGTGCCAGCAAGAGGGGCTGGAGCTCCTACGAGCAGTACTTC. Its protein is CASKRGWSSYEQYF. The J gene is TRBJ2-7, the V gene TRBV6-7, with D possibly called TRBD1 or TRBD2 (5 bases each). TRBV6-7 is designated an ORF whose function remains uncertain. Trimming removed 7 bases at V and 0 bases at J, with 13 bases between. The CDR3 has 14 amino acids.

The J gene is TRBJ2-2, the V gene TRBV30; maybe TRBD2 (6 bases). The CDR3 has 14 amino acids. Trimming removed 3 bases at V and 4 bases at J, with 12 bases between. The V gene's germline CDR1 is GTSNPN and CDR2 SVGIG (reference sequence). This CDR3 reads CAWRGGVITGELFF. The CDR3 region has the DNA TGTGCCTGGAGGGGAGGAGTTATCACCGGGGAGCTGTTTTTT.

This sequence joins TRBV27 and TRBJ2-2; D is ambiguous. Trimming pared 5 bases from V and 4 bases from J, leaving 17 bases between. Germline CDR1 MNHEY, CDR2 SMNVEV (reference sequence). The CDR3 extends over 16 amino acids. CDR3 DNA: TGTGCCAGCAGTCGACGGCCCGGGTCAAGCACCGGGGAGCTGTTTTTT. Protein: CASSRRPGSSTGELFF.

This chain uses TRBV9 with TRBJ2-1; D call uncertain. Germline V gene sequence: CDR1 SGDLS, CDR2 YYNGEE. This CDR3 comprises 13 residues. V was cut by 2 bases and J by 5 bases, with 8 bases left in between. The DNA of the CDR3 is TGTGCCAGCAGCGTCAGCCTACACAATGAGCAGTTCTTC. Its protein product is CASSVSLHNEQFF. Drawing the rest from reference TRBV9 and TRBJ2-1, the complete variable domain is DSGVTQTPKHLITATGQRVTLRCSPRSGDLSVYWYQQSLDQGLQFLIQYYNGEERAKGNILERFSAQQFPDLHSELNLSSLELGDSALYFCASSVSLHNEQFFGPGTRLTVL.

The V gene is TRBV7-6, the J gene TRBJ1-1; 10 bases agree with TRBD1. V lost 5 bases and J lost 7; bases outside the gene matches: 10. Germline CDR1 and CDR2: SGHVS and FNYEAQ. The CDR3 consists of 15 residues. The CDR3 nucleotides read TGTGCCAGCAGCCAACCGGGACAGGGGCAGAGTGAAGCTTTCTTT. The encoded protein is CASSQPGQGQSEAFF.

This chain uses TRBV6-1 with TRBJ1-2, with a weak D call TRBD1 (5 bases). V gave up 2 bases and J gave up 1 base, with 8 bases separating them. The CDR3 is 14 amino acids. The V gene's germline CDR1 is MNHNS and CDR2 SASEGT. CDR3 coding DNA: TGTGCCAGCAGTGAAACGAGGGGTAACTATGGCTACACCTTC. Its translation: CASSETRGNYGYTF.

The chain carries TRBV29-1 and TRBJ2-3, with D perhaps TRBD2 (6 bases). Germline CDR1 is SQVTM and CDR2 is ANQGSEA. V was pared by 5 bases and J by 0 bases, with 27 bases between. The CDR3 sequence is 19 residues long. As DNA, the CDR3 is TGCAGCGTTATCCGTCCGGTGGCGGGGTCCCTTTTCAGCACAGATACGCAGTATTTT. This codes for CSVIRPVAGSLFSTDTQYF.